The rows below give T cell receptor beta chains drawn from one sample of a study of T cells in Graves' hyperthyroidism and ophthalmopathy. TCRdb fed the multiplex PCR reads into MiXCR, producing one record per CDR3 protein. Seen here are roughly 600,000 distinct CDR3 sequences, around 15% observed once, and the top ten hold approximately 12%. The sequenced material came from blood. Receptor source: a woman aged 50 to 60 with Graves' ophthalmopathy. Each CDR3 is given with its conserved first and last residue. Fields, in order: J gene, D gene, V gene, clone size, CDR3 DNA, CDR3 protein. D genes are given only for firm matches. Clone size is shown for a subset of rows, as once, few, many or a class of expanded clone.

>TRBJ2-3|TRBD2|TRBV4-3|.
TGCGCCAGCAGCCAGGACACTAGCGGGAGCACAGATACGCAGTATTTT
CASSQDTSGSTDTQYF
>TRBJ2-7|.|TRBV4-1|few
TGCGCCAGCAGCCAAGAGGCGATTTCGGCTACCTCCTACGAGCAGTACTTC
CASSQEAISATSYEQYF
>TRBJ1-2|.|TRBV3-1|many
TGTGCCAGCAGCCAAGGGACACTCTATGGCTACACCTTC
CASSQGTLYGYTF
>TRBJ1-5|TRBD1|TRBV27|few
TGTGCCAGCAGTTTTGGGACAGAGAATCAGCCCCAGCATTTT
CASSFGTENQPQHF
>TRBJ2-7|.|TRBV29-1|many
TGCAGCGTTGGCGGGACGGGCTCCTACGAGCAGTACTTC
CSVGGTGSYEQYF
>TRBJ1-6|TRBD1|TRBV12-3/TRBV12-4|few
TGTGCCAGCAGTCACCACAGGGGGAGGTTTCTTTCCTATAATTCACCCCTCCACTTT
CASSHHRGRFLSYNSPLHF
>TRBJ2-5|.|TRBV9|few
TGTGCCAGCAGCGACCCGGACGGTTCTGGGACCCAGTACTTC
CASSDPDGSGTQYF
>TRBJ2-7|.|TRBV28|few
TGTGCCAGCAGTCCTCACCCCTACGAGCAGTACTTC
CASSPHPYEQYF
>TRBJ2-2|.|TRBV28|many
TGTGCCAGCACCTTCGGACAGACCGGGGAGCTGTTTTTT
CASTFGQTGELFF
>TRBJ2-1|.|TRBV7-2|many
TGTGCCAGCAGCTTAGTTGGGGGAAGCAATGAGCAGTTCTTC
CASSLVGGSNEQFF
>TRBJ2-7|TRBD2|TRBV30|many
TGTGCCTGGACCAGTAGCGGGCTAGCTTACGAGCAGTACTTC
CAWTSSGLAYEQYF
>TRBJ1-1|TRBD1|TRBV6-1|many
TGTGCCAGCAGTGAAGCCCCAGGGGGATGGACTGAAGCTTTCTTT
CASSEAPGGWTEAFF
>TRBJ2-7|.|TRBV6-1|.
TGTGCCAGCAGTGAAGCCGGTTGGTGGACAGACTCCTACGAGCAGTACTTC
CASSEAGWWTDSYEQYF
>TRBJ1-2|.|TRBV4-3|.
TGCGCCAGCAGCCACACACCGGACCGGTTGAGGACCTATGGCTACACCTTC
CASSHTPDRLRTYGYTF
>TRBJ1-4|.|TRBV28|.
TGTGCCAGCAGTTCACTTGTCAATGAAAAACTGTTTTTT
CASSSLVNEKLFF
>TRBJ1-5|.|TRBV14|few
TGTGCCAGCAGCCAATCGGGACCTCCTAAGCCCCAGCATTTT
CASSQSGPPKPQHF
>TRBJ1-2|.|TRBV5-1|many
TGCGCCAGCAGCTTGGATTTACAGGGTTACGGCTACACCTTC
CASSLDLQGYGYTF
>TRBJ2-5|TRBD1|TRBV9|many
TGTGCCAGCAGCTTGTCCGGGACAGGGGTCGAGACCCAGTACTTC
CASSLSGTGVETQYF
>TRBJ2-5|TRBD1|TRBV5-4|many
TGTGCCAGCAGCTTAGACAGGGGGGGAGTGGAGACCCAGTACTTC
CASSLDRGGVETQYF
>TRBJ2-1|TRBD1|TRBV10-3|many
TGTGCCATCAGTCACGGACAGGGCAGTGAGCAGTTCTTC
CAISHGQGSEQFF
>TRBJ1-1|.|TRBV7-2|many
TGTGCCAGCAGCTTAATAACAGCCCTCATGAACACTGAAGCTTTCTTT
CASSLITALMNTEAFF
>TRBJ1-2|.|TRBV12-3/TRBV12-4|many
TGTGCCAGCAGGCAAGGGTCTGGCTATGGCTACACCTTC
CASRQGSGYGYTF
>TRBJ2-3|TRBD1|TRBV18|.
TGTGCCAGCGGGGACAGGGCTACAGATACGCAGTATTTT
CASGDRATDTQYF
>TRBJ2-7|TRBD2|TRBV2|few
TGTGCCAGCGGGCGGGGGGCTTACGAGCAGTACTTC
CASGRGAYEQYF
>TRBJ2-5|.|TRBV30|.
TGTGCCTGGAGAAGGACAGTCAAAGAGACCCAGTACTTC
CAWRRTVKETQYF
>TRBJ1-2|.|TRBV7-9|many
TGTGCCACCCTGAACGTAGGATCTGGCTACACCTTC
CATLNVGSGYTF
>TRBJ1-5|.|TRBV6-2/TRBV6-3|.
TGTGCCAGCAGTTACGACAGGTCAGGCAATCAGCCCCAGCATTTT
CASSYDRSGNQPQHF
>TRBJ2-2|TRBD1|TRBV2|.
TGTGCCAGCAAAAGTAGGGACAGGGACACCGGGGAGCTGTTTTTT
CASKSRDRDTGELFF
>TRBJ2-3|TRBD1|TRBV28|many
TGTGCCAGCAGAACGATAGACAGGGGAGGTTTCACAGATACGCAGTATTTT
CASRTIDRGGFTDTQYF
>TRBJ2-2|TRBD1|TRBV5-1|many
TGCGCCAGCAGCCGAGTGACAGGGTCCGGGGAGCTGTTTTTT
CASSRVTGSGELFF
>TRBJ1-5|.|TRBV6-1|few
TGTGCCAGCAGTAAAAACACAGGGAGCAATCAGCCCCAGCATTTT
CASSKNTGSNQPQHF
>TRBJ2-1|TRBD1|TRBV7-2|few
TGTGCCAGCAGCTTTGGGACAGGGGGAAATGAGCAGTTCTTC
CASSFGTGGNEQFF
>TRBJ2-2|TRBD1|TRBV28|many
TGTGCCAGCGAAGGGGGCCAACTTGTCGGGGAGCTGTTTTTT
CASEGGQLVGELFF
>TRBJ1-2|.|TRBV7-2|many
TGTGCCAGCAGCTTAGCACCCCCAGGTTCCTATGGCTACACCTTC
CASSLAPPGSYGYTF
>TRBJ2-3|.|TRBV12-3/TRBV12-4|many
TGTGCCAGCAGACCCCTAGGAGGGACAGATACGCAGTATTTT
CASRPLGGTDTQYF
>TRBJ1-1|.|TRBV20-1|many
TGCAGTGCTAGAATTCAGGGACGGAACACTGAAGCTTTCTTT
CSARIQGRNTEAFF
>TRBJ2-1|TRBD1|TRBV11-2|.
TGTGCCAGCAGCTCTGTAATGGGACAGGGGCTACATCGGGAGTTCTTC
CASSSVMGQGLHREFF
>TRBJ1-1|.|TRBV6-1|few
TGTGCCAGCAGTGCCTCGAGCGGACGGTTGAACACTGAAGCTTTCTTT
CASSASSGRLNTEAFF
>TRBJ2-1|TRBD2|TRBV3-1|few
TGTGCCAGCAGCCACAGGACTAGCGGGAGTATGTCCTACAATGAGCAGTTCTTC
CASSHRTSGSMSYNEQFF
>TRBJ1-4|TRBD1|TRBV9|few
TGTGCCAGCAGCAGGGACAGTTATGAAAAACTGTTTTTT
CASSRDSYEKLFF
>TRBJ2-1|TRBD2|TRBV24-1|.
TGTGCCACCAGTGAGTCAGCGGGATACTCCTACAATGAGCAGTTCTTC
CATSESAGYSYNEQFF
>TRBJ2-7|.|TRBV20-1|many
TGCAGTGCTAGAGATAAAGAACGGACTCCCGGCTACGAGCAGTACTTC
CSARDKERTPGYEQYF